A single T cell receptor beta chain is shown here with its context. The CDR3 consists of 13 residues. Trimming cost V 5 bases and J 4 bases, with 11 bases left between them. The sample originates from a study of human T cells and chemical hapten exposure. Regarding time point: patch test 3, about 24 weeks after DPC sensitization. Treatment denoted: therapeutic diphenylcyclopropenone sensitization with weekly scalp DPC. Patients had alopecia, were aged 18 to 70, and were not pregnant. TCRdb redid the calling of the RACE reads with MiXCR, one entry per CDR3 protein. The data show around 200,000 distinct CDR3 sequences, 20% to 25% seen once.

The sequence came from a middle-aged woman with alopecia areata. Some clones in this sample may be carry-over from other donors' samples. The chain recombines TRBV12-3 or TRBV12-4 with TRBJ1-1; TRBD1 is a possible D gene (5 bases). The sample was whole blood, taken in connection with sensitization to the hapten diphenylcyclopropenone (DPC). The chain's CDR3 is CASSHQGATEAFF. Here the CDR3 DNA reads TGTGCCAGCAGTCATCAGGGAGCCACTGAAGCTTTCTTT.